Included here is one TCR beta chain sequence, with context. The target antigen is unknown. This sample was taken from a study of STAT5B mutations in CD4+ large granular lymphocyte leukemia. Study-wide findings and caveats: No patients shared main leukemic clonotypes, though around 24% appeared at low frequency elsewhere. 8/27 top patient clones versus 2/35 control clones were TRBV06-family.

Authors' analysis steps: Productive clonotypes were detectable down to 2.59 x 10-5 frequency. Produced via immunoSEQ multiplex PCR; TCRdb's table is partial and in-frame only. V and J calls and clone size are copied from that table; D and trimming were computed from the DNA. The sample carries some 30,000 clones, roughly 79% recorded once. Trimming pared 0 bases from V and 3 bases from J, leaving 14 bases between. This CDR3 has 16 amino acids. Germline V lookup: CDR1 GTSNPN, CDR2 SVGIG (reference sequence). The chain has TRBV30 and TRBJ1-4; maybe TRBD1 (5 bases). This receptor was identified in a human donor in good health. The sequencing input was CD4+ T cells from blood buffy coats. CDR3 amino acids: CAWSVPGVSANEKLFF. In nucleotides, the CDR3 is TGTGCCTGGAGTGTACCGGGGGTATCGGCTAATGAAAAACTGTTTTTT.